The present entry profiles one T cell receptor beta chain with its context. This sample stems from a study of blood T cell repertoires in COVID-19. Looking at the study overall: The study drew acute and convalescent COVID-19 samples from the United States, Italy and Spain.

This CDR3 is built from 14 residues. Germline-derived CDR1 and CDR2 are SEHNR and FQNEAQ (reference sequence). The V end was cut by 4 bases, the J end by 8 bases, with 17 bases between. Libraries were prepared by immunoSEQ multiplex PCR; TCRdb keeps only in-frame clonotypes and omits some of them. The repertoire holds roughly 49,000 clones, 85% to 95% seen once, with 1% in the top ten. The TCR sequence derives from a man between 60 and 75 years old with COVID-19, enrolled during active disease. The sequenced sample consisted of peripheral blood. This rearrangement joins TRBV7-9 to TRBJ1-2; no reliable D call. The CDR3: CASSSGDVNSGYTF. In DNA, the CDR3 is TGTGCCAGCAGCTCAGGTGATGTGAATTCGGGCTACACCTTC.